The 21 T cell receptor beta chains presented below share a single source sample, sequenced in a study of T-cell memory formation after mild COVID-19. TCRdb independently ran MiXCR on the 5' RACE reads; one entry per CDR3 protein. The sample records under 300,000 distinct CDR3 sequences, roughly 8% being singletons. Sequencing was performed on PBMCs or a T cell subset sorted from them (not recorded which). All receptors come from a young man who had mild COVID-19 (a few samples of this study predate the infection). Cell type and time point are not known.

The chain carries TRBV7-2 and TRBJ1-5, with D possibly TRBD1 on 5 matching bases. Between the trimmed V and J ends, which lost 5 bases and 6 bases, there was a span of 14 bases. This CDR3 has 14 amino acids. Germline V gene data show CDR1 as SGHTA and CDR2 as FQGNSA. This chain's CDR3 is CASSLTRGGQPQHF. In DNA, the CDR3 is TGTGCCAGCAGCCTTACGAGGGGCGGTCAGCCCCAGCATTTT.

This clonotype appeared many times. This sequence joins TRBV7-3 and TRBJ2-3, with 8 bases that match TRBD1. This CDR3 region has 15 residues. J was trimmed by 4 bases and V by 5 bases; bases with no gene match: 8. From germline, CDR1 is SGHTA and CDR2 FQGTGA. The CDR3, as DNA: TGTGCCAGCAGCCAGGGACAGGTCGGGCCAGATACGCAGTATTTT. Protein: CASSQGQVGPDTQYF.

The CDR3 reads CSASPLAGSYNEQFF. CDR3 nucleotides: TGCAGTGCTAGTCCACTAGCGGGGTCCTACAATGAGCAGTTCTTC. This chain uses TRBV20-1 with TRBJ2-1, with 10 bases matching TRBD2. The germline V gene has CDR1 DFQATT and CDR2 SNEGSKA (reference sequence). Germline trimming cut 3 bases from V and 1 base from J; bases unmatched to any gene: 3. The CDR3 spans 15 residues.

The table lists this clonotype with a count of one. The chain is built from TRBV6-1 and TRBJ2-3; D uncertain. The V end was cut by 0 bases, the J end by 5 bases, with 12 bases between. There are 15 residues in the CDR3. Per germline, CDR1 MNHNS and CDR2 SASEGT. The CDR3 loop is CASSEALNPGDTQYF. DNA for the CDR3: TGTGCCAGCAGTGAAGCGCTCAACCCCGGAGATACGCAGTATTTT.

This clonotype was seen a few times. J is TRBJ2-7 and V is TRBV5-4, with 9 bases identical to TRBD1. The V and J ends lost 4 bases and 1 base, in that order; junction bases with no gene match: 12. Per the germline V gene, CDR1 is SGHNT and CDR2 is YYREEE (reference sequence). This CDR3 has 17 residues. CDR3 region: CASSPGVPGTGSYEQYF. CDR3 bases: TGTGCCAGCAGCCCCGGAGTACCCGGGACAGGGTCCTACGAGCAGTACTTC.

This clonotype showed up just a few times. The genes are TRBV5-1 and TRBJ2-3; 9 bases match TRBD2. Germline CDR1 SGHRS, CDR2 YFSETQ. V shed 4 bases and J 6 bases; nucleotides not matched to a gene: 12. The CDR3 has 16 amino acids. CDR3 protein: CASSPGGSGGRDTQYF. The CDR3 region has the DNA TGCGCCAGCAGCCCGGGTGGTAGCGGGGGCCGGGATACGCAGTATTTT.

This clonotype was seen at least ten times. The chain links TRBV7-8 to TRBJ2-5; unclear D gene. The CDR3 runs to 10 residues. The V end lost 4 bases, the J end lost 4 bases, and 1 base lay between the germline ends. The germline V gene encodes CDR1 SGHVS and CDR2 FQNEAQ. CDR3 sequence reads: CASSSETQYF. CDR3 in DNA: TGTGCCAGCAGCTCAGAGACCCAGTACTTC.

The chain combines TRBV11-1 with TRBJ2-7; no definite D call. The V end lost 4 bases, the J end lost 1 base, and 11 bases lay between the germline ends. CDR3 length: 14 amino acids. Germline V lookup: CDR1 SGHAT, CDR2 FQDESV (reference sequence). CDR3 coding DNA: TGTGCCAGCAGCTCCCGATGGATATCCTACGAGCAGTACTTC. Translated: CASSSRWISYEQYF.

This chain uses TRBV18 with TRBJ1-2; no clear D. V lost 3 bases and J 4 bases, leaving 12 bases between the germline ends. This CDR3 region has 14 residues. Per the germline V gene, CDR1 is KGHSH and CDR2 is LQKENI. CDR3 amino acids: CASSPYRVRYGYTF. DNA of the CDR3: TGTGCCAGCTCACCTTACAGAGTTCGCTATGGCTACACCTTC.

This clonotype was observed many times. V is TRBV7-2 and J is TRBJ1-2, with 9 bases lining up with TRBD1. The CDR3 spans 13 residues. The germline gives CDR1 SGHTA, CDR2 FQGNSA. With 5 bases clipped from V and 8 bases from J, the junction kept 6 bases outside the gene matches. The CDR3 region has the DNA TGTGCCAGCAGCGCTACAGGGGGCACAGGCTACACCTTC. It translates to CASSATGGTGYTF.

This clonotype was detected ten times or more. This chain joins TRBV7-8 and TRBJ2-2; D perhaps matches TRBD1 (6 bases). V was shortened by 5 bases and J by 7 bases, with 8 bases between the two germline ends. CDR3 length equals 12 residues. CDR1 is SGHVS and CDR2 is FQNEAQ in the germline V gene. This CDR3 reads CASSIQGGELFF. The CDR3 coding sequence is TGTGCCAGCAGCATACAGGGCGGGGAGCTGTTTTTT.

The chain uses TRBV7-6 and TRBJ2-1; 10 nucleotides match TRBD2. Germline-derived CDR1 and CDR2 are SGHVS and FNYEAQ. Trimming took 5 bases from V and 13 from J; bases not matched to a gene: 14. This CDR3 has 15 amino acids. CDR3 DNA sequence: TGTGCCAGCAGCCCCGAAGCGGGGGGGCCACTGGACCAGTTCTTC. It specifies CASSPEAGGPLDQFF.

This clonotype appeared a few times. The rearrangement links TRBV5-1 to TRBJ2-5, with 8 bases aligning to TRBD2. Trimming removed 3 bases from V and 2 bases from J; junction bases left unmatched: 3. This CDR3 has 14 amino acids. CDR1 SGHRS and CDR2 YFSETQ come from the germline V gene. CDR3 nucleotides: TGCGCCAGCAGCTCACTAGCGGCGCAAGAGACCCAGTACTTC. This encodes CASSSLAAQETQYF.

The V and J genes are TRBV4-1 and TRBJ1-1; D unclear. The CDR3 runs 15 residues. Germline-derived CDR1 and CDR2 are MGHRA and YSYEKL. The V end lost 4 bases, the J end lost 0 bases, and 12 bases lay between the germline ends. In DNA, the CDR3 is TGCGCCAGCAGCCCGCGATATCCCATGAACACTGAAGCTTTCTTT. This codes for CASSPRYPMNTEAFF.

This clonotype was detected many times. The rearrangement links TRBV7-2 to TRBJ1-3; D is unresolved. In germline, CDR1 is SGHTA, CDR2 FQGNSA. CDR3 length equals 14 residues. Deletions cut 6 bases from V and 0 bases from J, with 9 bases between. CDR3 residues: CASSGRLSGNTIYF. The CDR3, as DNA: TGTGCCAGCAGTGGGAGGCTCTCTGGAAACACCATATATTTT.

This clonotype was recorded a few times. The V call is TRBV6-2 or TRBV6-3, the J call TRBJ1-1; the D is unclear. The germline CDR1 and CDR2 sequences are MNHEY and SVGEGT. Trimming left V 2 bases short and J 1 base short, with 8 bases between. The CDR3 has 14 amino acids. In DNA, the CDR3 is TGTGCCAGCAGTTACGTGATGGGGAACACTGAAGCTTTCTTT. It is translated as CASSYVMGNTEAFF.

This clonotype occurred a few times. The CDR3 protein is CASHASGGRGLISGNTIYF. As DNA, the CDR3 is TGTGCCAGCCATGCGTCCGGCGGCAGGGGGCTTATCTCTGGAAACACCATATATTTT. V is TRBV5-4 and J is TRBJ1-3, with 8 bases matching TRBD1. The CDR3 is made up of 19 amino acids. V trimming: 7 bases; J trimming: 0 bases; junction bases outside the gene matches: 18. Per germline, CDR1 SGHNT and CDR2 YYREEE (reference sequence).

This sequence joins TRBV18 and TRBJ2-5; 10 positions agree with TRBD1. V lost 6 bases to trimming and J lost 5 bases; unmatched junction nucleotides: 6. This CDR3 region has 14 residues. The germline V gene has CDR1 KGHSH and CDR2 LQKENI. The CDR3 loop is CASSGTGDWETQYF. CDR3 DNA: TGTGCCAGCTCCGGGACAGGGGATTGGGAGACCCAGTACTTC. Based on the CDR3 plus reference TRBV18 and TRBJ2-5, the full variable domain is NAGVMQNPRHLVRRRGQEARLRCSPMKGHSHVYWYRQLPEEGLKFMVYLQKENIIDESGMPKERFSAEFPKEGPSILRIQQVVRGDSAAYFCASSGTGDWETQYFGPGTRLLVL.

DNA for the CDR3: TGTGCCAGCAGCATCCGGGGGCGCCGGGAAGCTTTCTTT. Its translation is CASSIRGRREAFF. The chain combines TRBV21-1 with TRBJ1-1; the D call in the table, TRBD1, was not verified against the DNA. TRBV21-1 is deemed a pseudogene. There are 13 residues in the CDR3.

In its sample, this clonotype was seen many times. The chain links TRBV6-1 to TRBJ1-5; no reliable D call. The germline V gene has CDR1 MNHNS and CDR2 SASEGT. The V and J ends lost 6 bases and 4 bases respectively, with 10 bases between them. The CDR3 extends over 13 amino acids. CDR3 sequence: CASREGVNQPQHF. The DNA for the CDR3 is TGTGCCAGCAGAGAGGGAGTGAATCAGCCCCAGCATTTT.

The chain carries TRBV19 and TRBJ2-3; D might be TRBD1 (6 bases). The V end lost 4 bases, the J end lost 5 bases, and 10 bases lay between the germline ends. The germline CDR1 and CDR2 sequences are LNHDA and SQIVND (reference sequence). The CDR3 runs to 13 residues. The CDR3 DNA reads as TGTGCCAGTAGTACTAACAGGGAAGATACGCAGTATTTT. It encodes CASSTNREDTQYF.